Shown below are 24 T cell receptor beta chains from a single sample sequenced in a study of monozygotic twins with inflammatory bowel disease. Reprocessing the 5' RACE reads, TCRdb reports a single entry for every CDR3 protein and omits DNA. Across about 300,000 distinct CDR3 sequences, the top ten clones capture 5.6% of the sample. Sample: blood. The receptors were gathered from a human donor with ulcerative colitis or Crohn's disease, or a healthy co-twin of an affected twin (not recorded which).

The J gene is TRBJ1-5, the V gene TRBV20-1; with no DNA, the TCRdb D assignment of TRBD1 cannot be verified. CDR1 and CDR2 from the germline V gene are DFQATT and SNEGSKA (reference sequence). This CDR3 has 14 residues. CDR3 residues: CSANRGNIYQPQHF.

The chain uses TRBV10-3 and TRBJ2-3; TCRdb designates TRBD1, a call that cannot be tested without DNA. In germline, CDR1 is ENHRY, CDR2 SYGVKD. The CDR3 length is 12 residues. CDR3 sequence: CAIKGTMDTQYF.

CDR3 residues: CSARQGGPREKLFF. The chain has TRBV20-1 and TRBJ1-4; TCRdb's assignment of TRBD1 cannot be checked, as there is no DNA. This CDR3 region has 14 residues. Germline V gene data show CDR1 as DFQATT and CDR2 as SNEGSKA (reference sequence).

This chain joins TRBV2 and TRBJ2-7. This CDR3 has 15 amino acids. The V gene's germline CDR1 is SNHLY and CDR2 FYNNEI. The CDR3 here is CASSEARVSRYKQYF.

This rearrangement joins TRBV20-1 to TRBJ1-6; lacking DNA, the TRBD1 call made by TCRdb goes unchecked. Germline values: CDR1 DFQATT, CDR2 SNEGSKA (reference sequence). CDR3 length equals 16 residues. CDR3 sequence: CSARDEAIPGNSPLHF.

J is TRBJ2-5 and V is TRBV3-1; no DNA is available, so the TRBD1 call from TCRdb remains unchecked. The germline CDR1 and CDR2 sequences are LGHDT and YNNKEL (reference sequence). This CDR3 contains 14 residues. The CDR3 spells CASTPAGQLKVLYF.

This chain uses TRBV4-2 with TRBJ2-1. CDR3 size: 13 residues. Germline lookup yields CDR1 LGHNA and CDR2 YNFKEQ. CDR3 sequence reads: CASSQEQFLEQFF.

The chain couples TRBV29-1 to TRBJ2-2; with no DNA, the TCRdb D assignment of TRBD1 cannot be verified. The CDR3 is made up of 14 amino acids. Germline V CDR1 and CDR2: SQVTM, ANQGSEA. CDR3 sequence: CSVNYRGLGGELFF.

The chain has TRBV6-2 or TRBV6-3 and TRBJ1-1; the TCRdb call, TRBD1, lacks DNA for checking. This CDR3 has 14 amino acids. In germline, CDR1 is MNHEY, CDR2 SVGEGT. This CDR3 is CASSYNSGPNEAFF.

The CDR3: CASSTGLNTEAFF. V and J are TRBV5-4 and TRBJ1-1; there is no DNA to check the TCRdb D call of TRBD1. The CDR3 extends over 13 amino acids. Germline CDR1 SGHNT, CDR2 YYREEE (reference sequence).

The chain links TRBV20-1 to TRBJ2-2; TCRdb's D call, TRBD2, is unchecked because there is no DNA. Germline V gives CDR1 DFQATT, CDR2 SNEGSKA (reference sequence). The length of the CDR3 is 15 residues. CDR3 loop: CSAQTGGGYTGELFF.

The chain is built from TRBV7-2 and TRBJ2-2; the TCRdb call, TRBD2, lacks DNA for checking. The V gene's germline CDR1 is SGHTA and CDR2 FQGNSA. CDR3 size: 16 residues. The CDR3 protein is CASSFRTSGVSGELFF.

V is TRBV7-2 and J is TRBJ2-3; TCRdb outputs TRBD2, but without DNA this stays unchecked. Germline V lookup: CDR1 SGHTA, CDR2 FQGNSA. CDR3 length: 16 residues. The CDR3 is CASSLVLAGRTDTQYF.

The V and J genes are TRBV4-3 and TRBJ2-1; TCRdb designates TRBD2, a call that cannot be tested without DNA. CDR1 LGHNA and CDR2 YSLEER come from the germline V gene. The CDR3 is made up of 16 amino acids. CDR3 region: CASSRLSGSPYNEQFF.

The chain joins TRBV4-3 to TRBJ2-2; the TCRdb D gene call, TRBD2, has no DNA to confirm it. Germline V gives CDR1 LGHNA, CDR2 YSLEER. The CDR3 is made up of 19 amino acids. The CDR3 loop is CASSQDVAGFPANTGELFF.

This chain connects TRBV9 to TRBJ2-7; TCRdb reports TRBD1, a call that lacks DNA to check it against. The CDR3 covers 14 residues. The germline V gene encodes CDR1 SGDLS and CDR2 YYNGEE. The CDR3 sequence is CASSPDRGRREQYF.

The chain recombines TRBV20-1 with TRBJ1-1. This CDR3 has 13 amino acids. CDR1 and CDR2 from the germline V gene are DFQATT and SNEGSKA (reference sequence). The CDR3 loop is CSARGAGLSMAFF.

The V and J genes are TRBV9 and TRBJ2-5; no DNA is available, so the TRBD2 call from TCRdb remains unchecked. The CDR3 is 15 residues long. Germline V gives CDR1 SGDLS, CDR2 YYNGEE. CDR3 protein: CASSVSTSGSETQYF.

This chain links TRBV6-1 with TRBJ2-3. Germline assignment: CDR1 MNHNS and CDR2 SASEGT. The CDR3 is made up of 15 amino acids. The CDR3 region is CASKGSGSSTDTQYF.

V usage is TRBV9 and J usage is TRBJ1-2; there is no DNA to check the TCRdb D call of TRBD1. Germline-derived CDR1 and CDR2 are SGDLS and YYNGEE. This CDR3 spans 16 amino acids. The CDR3 loop is CASSKQGAPTNYGYTF.

The V gene is TRBV6-5, the J gene TRBJ2-7. The CDR3 totals 15 residues. Germline CDR1 reads MNHEY; CDR2 reads SVGAGI. This CDR3 reads CASSYSVGVTYEQYF.

The chain is built from TRBV5-1 and TRBJ1-3. The germline CDR1 and CDR2 sequences are SGHRS and YFSETQ. This CDR3 comprises 15 residues. The CDR3 sequence: CASSSDGSSGNTIYF.

The rearrangement joins TRBV28 to TRBJ2-2; checking the TCRdb D call of TRBD2 is not possible without DNA. The CDR3 covers 15 residues. Germline CDR1 is MDHEN and CDR2 is SYDVKM. The chain's CDR3 is CASSFVAGAAGEPFF.

The CDR3 sequence: CAWSEDLRGTIYF. The chain recombines TRBV30 with TRBJ1-3. This CDR3 spans 13 amino acids. Germline assignment: CDR1 GTSNPN and CDR2 SVGIG (reference sequence). The full variable domain, with the rest looked up from reference TRBV30 and TRBJ1-3, is SQTIHQWPATLVQPVGSPLSLECTVEGTSNPNLYWYRQAAGRGLQLLFYSVGIGQISSEVPQNLSASRPQDRQFILSSKKLLLSDSGFYLCAWSEDLRGTIYFGEGSWLTVV.